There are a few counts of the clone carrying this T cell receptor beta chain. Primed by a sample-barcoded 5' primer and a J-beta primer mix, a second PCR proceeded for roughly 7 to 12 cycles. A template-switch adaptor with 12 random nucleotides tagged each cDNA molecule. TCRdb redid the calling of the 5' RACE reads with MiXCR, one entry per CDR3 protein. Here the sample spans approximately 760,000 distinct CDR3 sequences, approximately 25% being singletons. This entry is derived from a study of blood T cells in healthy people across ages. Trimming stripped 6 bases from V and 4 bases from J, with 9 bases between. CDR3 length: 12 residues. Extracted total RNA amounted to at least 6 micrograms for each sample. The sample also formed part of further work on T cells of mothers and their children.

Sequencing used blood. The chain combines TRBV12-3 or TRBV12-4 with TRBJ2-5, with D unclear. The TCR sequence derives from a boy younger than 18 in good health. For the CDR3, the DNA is TGTGCCAGCAGCATACACGGAGAGACCCAGTACTTC. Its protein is CASSIHGETQYF.